The clone carrying this T cell receptor beta chain was detected once. This sample was taken from a study of cytomegalovirus exposure and HLA in healthy donors. Amplification used 60 Vbeta primers and 13 Jbeta primers. TCRdb's table, derived via immunoSEQ multiplex PCR, lists solely in-frame clones and lacks some. Here the sample spans some 150,000 clones, around 85% being singletons. The receptor was isolated from a man between 35 and 55 years old in good health and CMV-seropositive. The specimen sequenced was PBMCs.

The CDR3 here is CASSPTETGNTIYF. CDR3 in DNA: TGTGCCAGCTCCCCCACGGAGACTGGAAACACCATATATTTT. This chain joins TRBV18 and TRBJ1-3; D call uncertain. Per germline, CDR1 KGHSH and CDR2 LQKENI. This CDR3 comprises 14 residues. The V and J ends lost 6 bases and 2 bases respectively, with 11 bases between them.